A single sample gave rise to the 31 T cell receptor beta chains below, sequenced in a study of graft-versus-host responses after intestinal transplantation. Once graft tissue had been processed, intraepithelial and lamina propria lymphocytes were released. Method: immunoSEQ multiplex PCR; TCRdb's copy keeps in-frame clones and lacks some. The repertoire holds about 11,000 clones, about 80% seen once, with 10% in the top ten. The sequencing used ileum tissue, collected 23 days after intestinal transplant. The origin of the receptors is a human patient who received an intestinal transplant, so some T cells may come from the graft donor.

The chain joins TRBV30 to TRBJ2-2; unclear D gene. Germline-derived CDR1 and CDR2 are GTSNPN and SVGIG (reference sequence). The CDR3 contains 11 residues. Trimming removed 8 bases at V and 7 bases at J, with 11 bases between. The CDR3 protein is CAQDGGGELFF. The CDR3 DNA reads TGTGCCCAGGATGGCGGCGGGGAGCTGTTTTTT.

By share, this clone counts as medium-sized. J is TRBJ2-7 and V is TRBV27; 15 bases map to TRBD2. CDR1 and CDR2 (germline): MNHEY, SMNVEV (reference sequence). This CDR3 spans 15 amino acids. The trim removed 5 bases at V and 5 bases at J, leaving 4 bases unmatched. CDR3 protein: CASSPGTSGRNEQYF. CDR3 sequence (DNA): TGTGCCAGCAGTCCGGGGACTAGCGGGAGGAACGAGCAGTACTTC.

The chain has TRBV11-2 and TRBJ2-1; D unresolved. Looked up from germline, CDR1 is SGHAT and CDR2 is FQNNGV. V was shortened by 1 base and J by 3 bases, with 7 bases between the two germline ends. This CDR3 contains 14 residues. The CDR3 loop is CASSLAGDYNEQFF. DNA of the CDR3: TGTGCCAGCAGCTTAGCGGGTGACTACAATGAGCAGTTCTTC.

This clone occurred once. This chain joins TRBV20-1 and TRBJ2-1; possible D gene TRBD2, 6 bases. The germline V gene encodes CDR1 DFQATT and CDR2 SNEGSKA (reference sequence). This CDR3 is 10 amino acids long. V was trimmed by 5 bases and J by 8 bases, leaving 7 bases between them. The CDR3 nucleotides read TGCAGTGCTCGGGACTATGAGCAGTTCTTC. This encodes CSARDYEQFF.

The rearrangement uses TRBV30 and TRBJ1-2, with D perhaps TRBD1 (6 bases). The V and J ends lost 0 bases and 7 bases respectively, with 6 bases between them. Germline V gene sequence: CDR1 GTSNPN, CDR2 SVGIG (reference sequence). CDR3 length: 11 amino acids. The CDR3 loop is CAWSVQGGYTF. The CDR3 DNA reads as TGTGCCTGGAGTGTACAGGGTGGCTACACCTTC. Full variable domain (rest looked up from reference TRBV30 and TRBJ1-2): SQTIHQWPATLVQPVGSPLSLECTVEGTSNPNLYWYRQAAGRGLQLLFYSVGIGQISSEVPQNLSASRPQDRQFILSSKKLLLSDSGFYLCAWSVQGGYTFGSGTRLTVV.

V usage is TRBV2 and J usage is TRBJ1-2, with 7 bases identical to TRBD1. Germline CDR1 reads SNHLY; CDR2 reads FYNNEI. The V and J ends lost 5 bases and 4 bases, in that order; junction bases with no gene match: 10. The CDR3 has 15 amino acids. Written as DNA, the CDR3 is TGTGCCAGCAGTACCGCGACAGGGTTCGGCTATGGCTACACCTTC. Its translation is CASSTATGFGYGYTF.

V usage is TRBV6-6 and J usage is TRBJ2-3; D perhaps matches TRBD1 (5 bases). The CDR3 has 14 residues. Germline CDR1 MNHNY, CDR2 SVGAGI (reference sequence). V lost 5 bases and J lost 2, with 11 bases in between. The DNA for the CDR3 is TGTGCCAGCAGTGGACACTCGATCACAGATACGCAGTATTTT. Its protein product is CASSGHSITDTQYF.

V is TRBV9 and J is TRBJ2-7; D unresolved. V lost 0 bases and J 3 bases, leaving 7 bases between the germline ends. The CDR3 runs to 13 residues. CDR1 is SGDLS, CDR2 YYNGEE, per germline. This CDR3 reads CASSVEFGYEQYF. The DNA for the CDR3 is TGTGCCAGCAGCGTAGAATTCGGCTACGAGCAGTACTTC.

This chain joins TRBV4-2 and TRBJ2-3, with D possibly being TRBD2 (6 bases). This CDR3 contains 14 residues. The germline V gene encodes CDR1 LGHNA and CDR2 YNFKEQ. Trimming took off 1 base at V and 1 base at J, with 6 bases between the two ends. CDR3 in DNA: TGTGCCAGCAGCCAAGCGGGAGGCACAGATACGCAGTATTTT. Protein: CASSQAGGTDTQYF.

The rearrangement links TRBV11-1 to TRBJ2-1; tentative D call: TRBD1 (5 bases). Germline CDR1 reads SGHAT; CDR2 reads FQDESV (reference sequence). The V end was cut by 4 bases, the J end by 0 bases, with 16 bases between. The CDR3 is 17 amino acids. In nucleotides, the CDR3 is TGTGCCAGCAGCTCGTACAGGTTCGAGTCCTCCTACAATGAGCAGTTCTTC. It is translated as CASSSYRFESSYNEQFF.

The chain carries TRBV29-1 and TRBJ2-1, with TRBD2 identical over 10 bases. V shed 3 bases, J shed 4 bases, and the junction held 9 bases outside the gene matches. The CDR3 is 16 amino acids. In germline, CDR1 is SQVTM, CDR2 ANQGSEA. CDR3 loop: CSVDGVTSGTYNEQFF. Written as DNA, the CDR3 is TGCAGCGTTGATGGAGTAACTAGCGGGACTTACAATGAGCAGTTCTTC.

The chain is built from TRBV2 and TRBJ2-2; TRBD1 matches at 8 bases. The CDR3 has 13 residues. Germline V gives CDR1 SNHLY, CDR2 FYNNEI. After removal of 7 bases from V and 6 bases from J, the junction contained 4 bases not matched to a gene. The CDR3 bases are TGTGCCAGCAACTCACAGGGGGCCGGGGAGCTGTTTTTT. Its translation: CASNSQGAGELFF. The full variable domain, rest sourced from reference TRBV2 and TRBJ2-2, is EPEVTQTPSHQVTQMGQEVILRCVPISNHLYFYWYRQILGQKVEFLVSFYNNEISEKSEIFDDQFSVERPDGSNFTLKIRSTKLEDSAMYFCASNSQGAGELFFGEGSRLTVL.

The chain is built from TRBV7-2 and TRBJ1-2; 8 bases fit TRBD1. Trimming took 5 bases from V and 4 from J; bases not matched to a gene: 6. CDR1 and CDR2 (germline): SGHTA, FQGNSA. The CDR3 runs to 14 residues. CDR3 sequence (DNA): TGTGCCAGCAGCCATGGACAGGGATTCTATGGCTACACCTTC. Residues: CASSHGQGFYGYTF.

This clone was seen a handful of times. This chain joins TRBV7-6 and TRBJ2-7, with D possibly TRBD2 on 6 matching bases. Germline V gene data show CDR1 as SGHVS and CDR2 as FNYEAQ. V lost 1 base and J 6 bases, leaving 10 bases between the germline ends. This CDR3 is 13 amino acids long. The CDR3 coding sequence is TGTGCCAGCAGCTTAGACCGGGGAGGCGAGCAGTACTTC. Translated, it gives CASSLDRGGEQYF. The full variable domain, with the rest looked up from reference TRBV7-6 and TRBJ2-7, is GAGVSQSPRYKVTKRGQDVALRCDPISGHVSLYWYRQALGQGPEFLTYFNYEAQQDKSGLPNDRFSAERPEGSISTLTIQRTEQRDSAMYRCASSLDRGGEQYFGPGTRLTVT.

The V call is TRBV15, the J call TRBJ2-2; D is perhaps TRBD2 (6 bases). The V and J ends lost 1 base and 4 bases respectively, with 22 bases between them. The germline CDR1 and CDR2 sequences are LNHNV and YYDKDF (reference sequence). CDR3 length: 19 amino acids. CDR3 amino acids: CATSRVSGRAGTPTGELFF. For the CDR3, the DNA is TGTGCCACCAGCAGAGTTAGCGGCCGTGCCGGGACCCCCACCGGGGAGCTGTTTTTT.

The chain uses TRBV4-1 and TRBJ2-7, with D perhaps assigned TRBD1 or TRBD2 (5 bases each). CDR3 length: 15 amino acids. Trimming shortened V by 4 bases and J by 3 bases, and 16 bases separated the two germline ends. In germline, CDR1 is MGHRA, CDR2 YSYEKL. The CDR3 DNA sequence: TGCGCCAGCAGCCGAGGCCCAGGGACGGTCTACGAGCAGTACTTC. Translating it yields CASSRGPGTVYEQYF.

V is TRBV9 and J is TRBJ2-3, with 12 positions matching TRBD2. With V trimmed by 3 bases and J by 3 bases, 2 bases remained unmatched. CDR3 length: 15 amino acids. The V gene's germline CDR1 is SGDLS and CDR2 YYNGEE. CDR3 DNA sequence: TGTGCCAGCAGCGCGACTAGCGGGAGTACAGATACGCAGTATTTT. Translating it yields CASSATSGSTDTQYF.

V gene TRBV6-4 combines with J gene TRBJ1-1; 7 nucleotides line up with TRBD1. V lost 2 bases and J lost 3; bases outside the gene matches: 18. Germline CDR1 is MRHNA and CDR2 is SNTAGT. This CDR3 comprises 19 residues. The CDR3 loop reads CASSDLGQRTGVDDTEAFF. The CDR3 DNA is TGTGCCAGCAGTGACCTGGGACAGCGGACGGGGGTTGACGACACTGAAGCTTTCTTT.

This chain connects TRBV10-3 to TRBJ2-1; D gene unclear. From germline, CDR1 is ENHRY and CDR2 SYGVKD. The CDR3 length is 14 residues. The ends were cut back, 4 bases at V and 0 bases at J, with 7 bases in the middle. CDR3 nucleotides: TGTGCCATCAGTGGGACGAGCTCCTACAATGAGCAGTTCTTC. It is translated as CAISGTSSYNEQFF.

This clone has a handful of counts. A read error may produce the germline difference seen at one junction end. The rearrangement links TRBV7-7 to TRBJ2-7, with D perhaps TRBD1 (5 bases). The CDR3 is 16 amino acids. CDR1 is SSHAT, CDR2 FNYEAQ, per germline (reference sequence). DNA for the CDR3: TGTGCTAGCAGCTTTTCTCGGTGGGGCGTAACCTACGAGCAGTACTTC. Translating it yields CASSFSRWGVTYEQYF.

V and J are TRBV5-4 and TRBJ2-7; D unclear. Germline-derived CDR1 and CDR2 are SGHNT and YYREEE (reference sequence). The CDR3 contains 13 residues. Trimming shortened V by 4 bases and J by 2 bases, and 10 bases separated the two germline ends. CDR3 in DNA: TGTGCCAGCAGCCTCTACTCAGCCTACGAGCAGTACTTC. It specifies CASSLYSAYEQYF.

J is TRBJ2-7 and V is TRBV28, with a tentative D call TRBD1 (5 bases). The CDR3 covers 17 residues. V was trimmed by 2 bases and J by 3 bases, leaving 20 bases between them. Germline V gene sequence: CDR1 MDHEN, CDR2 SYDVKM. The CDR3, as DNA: TGTGCCAGCAGTTTAAGGTTTTCGTCAGGGATTAACTACGAGCAGTACTTC. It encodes CASSLRFSSGINYEQYF.

In DNA form, the CDR3 reads TGTGCCAGCAGCGCGGGACAGGGAGGAGGTGAAAAACTGTTTTTT. Amino acids: CASSAGQGGGEKLFF. V and J are TRBV9 and TRBJ1-4; 9 nucleotides align to TRBD1. Trimming at V came to 3 bases and at J to 7 bases, leaving 7 bases not matched to a gene. Germline lookup yields CDR1 SGDLS and CDR2 YYNGEE. The CDR3 length is 15 residues.

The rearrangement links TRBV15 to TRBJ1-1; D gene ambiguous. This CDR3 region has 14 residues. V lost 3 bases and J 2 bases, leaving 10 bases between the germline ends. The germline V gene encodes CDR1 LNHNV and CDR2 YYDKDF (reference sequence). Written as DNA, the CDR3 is TGTGCCACCAGCAGGGCCTTAAGCAACACTGAAGCTTTCTTT. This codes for CATSRALSNTEAFF.

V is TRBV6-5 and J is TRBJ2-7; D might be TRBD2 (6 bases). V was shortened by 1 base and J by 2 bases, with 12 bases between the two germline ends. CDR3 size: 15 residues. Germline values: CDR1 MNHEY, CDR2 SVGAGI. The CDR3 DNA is TGTGCCAGCAGTTACTGGCCGGGAGAAGCCTACGAGCAGTACTTC. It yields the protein CASSYWPGEAYEQYF.

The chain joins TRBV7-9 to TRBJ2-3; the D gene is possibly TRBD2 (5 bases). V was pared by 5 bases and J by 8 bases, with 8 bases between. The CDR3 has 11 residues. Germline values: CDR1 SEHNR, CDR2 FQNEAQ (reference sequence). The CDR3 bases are TGTGCCAGCAGCGAAGGAGGTACGCAGTATTTT. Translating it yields CASSEGGTQYF.

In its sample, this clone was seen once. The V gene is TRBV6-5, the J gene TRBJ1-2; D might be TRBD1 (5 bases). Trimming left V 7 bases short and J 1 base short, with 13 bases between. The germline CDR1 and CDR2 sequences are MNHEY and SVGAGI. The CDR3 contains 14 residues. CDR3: CASTGLGLNYGYTF. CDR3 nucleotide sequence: TGTGCCAGCACCGGTCTGGGGCTTAACTATGGCTACACCTTC.

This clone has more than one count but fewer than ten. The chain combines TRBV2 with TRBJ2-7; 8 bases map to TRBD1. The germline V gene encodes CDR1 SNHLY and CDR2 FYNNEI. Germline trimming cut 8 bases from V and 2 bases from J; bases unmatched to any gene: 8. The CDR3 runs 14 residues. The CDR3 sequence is CASLRGLSAYEQYF. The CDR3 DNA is TGTGCCAGCCTCAGGGGGCTAAGCGCCTACGAGCAGTACTTC.

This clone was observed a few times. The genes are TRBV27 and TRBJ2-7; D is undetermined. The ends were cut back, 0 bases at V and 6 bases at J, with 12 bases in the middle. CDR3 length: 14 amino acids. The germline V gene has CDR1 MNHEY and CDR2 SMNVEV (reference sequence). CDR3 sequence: CASSLSVLAREQYF. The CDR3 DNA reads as TGTGCCAGCAGTTTATCGGTGTTAGCCCGCGAGCAGTACTTC.

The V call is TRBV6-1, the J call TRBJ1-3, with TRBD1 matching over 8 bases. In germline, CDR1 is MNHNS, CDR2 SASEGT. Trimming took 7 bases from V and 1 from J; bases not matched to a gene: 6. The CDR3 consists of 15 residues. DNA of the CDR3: TGTGCCAGCAAAGGGACAGGACGGTCTGGAAACACCATATATTTT. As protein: CASKGTGRSGNTIYF.

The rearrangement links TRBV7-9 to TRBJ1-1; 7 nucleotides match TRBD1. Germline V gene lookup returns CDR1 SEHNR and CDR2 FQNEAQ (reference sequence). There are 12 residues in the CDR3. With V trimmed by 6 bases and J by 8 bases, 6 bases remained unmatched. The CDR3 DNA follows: TGTGCCAGCAGAGAGGGACAGCCCGAAGCTTTCTTT. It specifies CASREGQPEAFF.